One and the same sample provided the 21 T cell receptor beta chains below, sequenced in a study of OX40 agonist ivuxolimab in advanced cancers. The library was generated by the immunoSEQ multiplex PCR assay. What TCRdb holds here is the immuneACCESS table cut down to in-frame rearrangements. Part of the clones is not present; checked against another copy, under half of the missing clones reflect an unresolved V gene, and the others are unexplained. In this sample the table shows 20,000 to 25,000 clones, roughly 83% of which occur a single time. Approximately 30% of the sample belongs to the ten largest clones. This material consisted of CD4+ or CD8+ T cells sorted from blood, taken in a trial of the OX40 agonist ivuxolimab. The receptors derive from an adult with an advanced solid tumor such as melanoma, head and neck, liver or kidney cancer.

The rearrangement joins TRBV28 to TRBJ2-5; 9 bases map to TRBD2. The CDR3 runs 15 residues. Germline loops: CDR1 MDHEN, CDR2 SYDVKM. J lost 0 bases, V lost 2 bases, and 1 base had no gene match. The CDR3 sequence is CASSLQREDQETQYF. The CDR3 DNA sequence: TGTGCCAGCAGTTTACAGCGGGAGGACCAAGAGACCCAGTACTTC. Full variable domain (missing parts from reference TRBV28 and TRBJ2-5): DVKVTQSSRYLVKRTGEKVFLECVQDMDHENMFWYRQDPGLGLRLIYFSYDVKMKEKGDIPEGYSVSREKKERFSLILESASTNQTSMYLCASSLQREDQETQYFGPGTRLLVL.

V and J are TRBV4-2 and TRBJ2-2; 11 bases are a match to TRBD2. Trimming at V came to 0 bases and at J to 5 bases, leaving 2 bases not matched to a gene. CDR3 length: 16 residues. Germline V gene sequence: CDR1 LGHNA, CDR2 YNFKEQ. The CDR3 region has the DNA TGTGCCAGCAGCCAAGAACTAGCGGGAGAGACCGGGGAGCTGTTTTTT. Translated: CASSQELAGETGELFF.

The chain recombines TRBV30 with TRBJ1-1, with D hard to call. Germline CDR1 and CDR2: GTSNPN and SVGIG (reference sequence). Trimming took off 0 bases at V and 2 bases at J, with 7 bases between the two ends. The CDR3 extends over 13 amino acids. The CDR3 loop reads CAWSVLLNTEAFF. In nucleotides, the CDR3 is TGTGCCTGGAGTGTACTTCTAAACACTGAAGCTTTCTTT.

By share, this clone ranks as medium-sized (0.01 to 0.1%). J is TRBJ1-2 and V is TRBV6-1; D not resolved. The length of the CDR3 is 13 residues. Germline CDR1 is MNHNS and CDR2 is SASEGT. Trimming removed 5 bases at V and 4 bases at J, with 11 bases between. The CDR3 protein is CASSPYGSYGYTF. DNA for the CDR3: TGTGCCAGCAGTCCTTATGGGTCCTATGGCTACACCTTC.

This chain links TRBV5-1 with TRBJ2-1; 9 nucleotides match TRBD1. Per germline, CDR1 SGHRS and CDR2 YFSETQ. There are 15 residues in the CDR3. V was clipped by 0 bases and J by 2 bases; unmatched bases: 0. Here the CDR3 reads CASSLGDRAYNEQFF. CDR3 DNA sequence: TGCGCCAGCAGCTTGGGGGACAGGGCCTACAATGAGCAGTTCTTC.

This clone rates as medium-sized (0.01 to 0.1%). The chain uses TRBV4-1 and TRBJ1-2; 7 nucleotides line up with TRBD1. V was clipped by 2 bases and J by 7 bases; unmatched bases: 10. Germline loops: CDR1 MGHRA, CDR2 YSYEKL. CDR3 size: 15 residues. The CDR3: CASSQTSDRAVGYTF. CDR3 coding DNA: TGCGCCAGCAGCCAAACCTCTGACAGGGCGGTTGGCTACACCTTC.

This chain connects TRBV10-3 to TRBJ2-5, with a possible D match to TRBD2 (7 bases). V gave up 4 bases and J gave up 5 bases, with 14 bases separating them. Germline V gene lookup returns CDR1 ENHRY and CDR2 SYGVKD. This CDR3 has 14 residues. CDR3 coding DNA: TGTGCCATCAGTGTGGGGGGGCTAAAGGAGACCCAGTACTTC. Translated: CAISVGGLKETQYF.

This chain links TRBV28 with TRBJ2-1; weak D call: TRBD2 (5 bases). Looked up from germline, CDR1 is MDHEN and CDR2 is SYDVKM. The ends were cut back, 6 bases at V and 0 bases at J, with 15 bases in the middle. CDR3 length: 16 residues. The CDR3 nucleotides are TGTGCCAGCAGGGCACTCGGGATGCGCTCCTACAATGAGCAGTTCTTC. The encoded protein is CASRALGMRSYNEQFF.

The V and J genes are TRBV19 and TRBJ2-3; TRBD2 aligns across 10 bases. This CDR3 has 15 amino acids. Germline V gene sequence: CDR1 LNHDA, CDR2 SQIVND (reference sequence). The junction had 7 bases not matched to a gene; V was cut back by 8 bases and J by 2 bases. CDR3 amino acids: CASRAGGRDTDTQYF. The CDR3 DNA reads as TGTGCCAGTCGAGCGGGAGGGCGTGACACAGATACGCAGTATTTT.

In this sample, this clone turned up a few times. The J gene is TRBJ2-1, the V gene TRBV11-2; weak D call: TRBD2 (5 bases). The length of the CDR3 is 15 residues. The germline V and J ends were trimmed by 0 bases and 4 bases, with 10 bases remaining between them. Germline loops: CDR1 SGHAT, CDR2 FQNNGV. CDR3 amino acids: CASSLDKDSYNEQFF. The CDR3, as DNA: TGTGCCAGCAGCTTAGACAAGGACTCGTACAATGAGCAGTTCTTC. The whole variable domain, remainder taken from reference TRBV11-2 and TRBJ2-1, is EAGVAQSPRYKIIEKRQSVAFWCNPISGHATLYWYQQILGQGPKLLIQFQNNGVVDDSQLPKDRFSAERLKGVDSTLKIQPAKLEDSAVYLCASSLDKDSYNEQFFGPGTRLTVL.

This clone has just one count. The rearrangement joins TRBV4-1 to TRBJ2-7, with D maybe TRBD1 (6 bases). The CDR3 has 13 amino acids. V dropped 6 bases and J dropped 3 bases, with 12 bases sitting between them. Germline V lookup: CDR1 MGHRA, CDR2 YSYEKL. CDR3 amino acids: CASSSQQGYEQYF. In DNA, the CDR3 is TGCGCCAGCAGTTCGCAACAGGGCTACGAGCAGTACTTC.

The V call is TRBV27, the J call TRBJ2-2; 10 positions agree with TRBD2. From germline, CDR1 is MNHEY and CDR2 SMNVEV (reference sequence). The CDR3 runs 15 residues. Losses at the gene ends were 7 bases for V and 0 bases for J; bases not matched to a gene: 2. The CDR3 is CASKGLAANTGELFF. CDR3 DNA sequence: TGTGCCAGCAAAGGACTAGCGGCGAACACCGGGGAGCTGTTTTTT.

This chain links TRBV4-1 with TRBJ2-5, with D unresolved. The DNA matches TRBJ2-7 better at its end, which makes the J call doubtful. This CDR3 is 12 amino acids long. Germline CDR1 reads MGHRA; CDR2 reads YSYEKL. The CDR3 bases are TGCGCCAGCAGCCAAGACTTCTACGAGCAGTACTTC. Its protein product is CASSQDFYEQYF.

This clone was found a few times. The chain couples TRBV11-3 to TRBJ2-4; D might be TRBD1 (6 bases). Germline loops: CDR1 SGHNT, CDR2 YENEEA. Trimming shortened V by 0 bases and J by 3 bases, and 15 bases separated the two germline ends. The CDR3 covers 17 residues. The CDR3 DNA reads TGTGCCAGCAGCTTAGATCGTTTGGGGGACAACAAAAACATTCAGTACTTC. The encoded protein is CASSLDRLGDNKNIQYF. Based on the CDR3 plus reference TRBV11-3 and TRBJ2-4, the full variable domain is EAGVVQSPRYKIIEKKQPVAFWCNPISGHNTLYWYLQNLGQGPELLIRYENEEAVDDSQLPKDRFSAERLKGVDSTLKIQPAELGDSAVYLCASSLDRLGDNKNIQYFGAGTRLSVL.

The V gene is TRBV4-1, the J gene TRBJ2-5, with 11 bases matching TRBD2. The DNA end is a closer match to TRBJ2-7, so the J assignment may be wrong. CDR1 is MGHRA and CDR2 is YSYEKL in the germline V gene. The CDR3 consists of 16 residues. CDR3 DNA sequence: TGCGCCAGCAGCCAAGACGGGACTAGCGGCCTCTACGAGCAGTACTTC. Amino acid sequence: CASSQDGTSGLYEQYF.

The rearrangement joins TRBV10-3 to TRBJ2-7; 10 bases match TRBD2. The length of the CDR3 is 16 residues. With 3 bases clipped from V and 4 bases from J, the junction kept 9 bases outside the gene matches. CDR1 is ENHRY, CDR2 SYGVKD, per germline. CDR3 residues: CAISDPPGTSAYEQYF. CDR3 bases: TGTGCCATCAGTGACCCCCCCGGGACTAGCGCGTACGAGCAGTACTTC.

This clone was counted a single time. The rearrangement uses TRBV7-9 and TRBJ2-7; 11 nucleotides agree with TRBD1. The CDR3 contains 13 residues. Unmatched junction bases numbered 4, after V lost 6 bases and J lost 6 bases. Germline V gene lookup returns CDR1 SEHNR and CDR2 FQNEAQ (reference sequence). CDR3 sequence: CASRPGTGGEQYF. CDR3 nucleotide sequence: TGTGCCAGCAGACCCGGGACAGGGGGCGAGCAGTACTTC.

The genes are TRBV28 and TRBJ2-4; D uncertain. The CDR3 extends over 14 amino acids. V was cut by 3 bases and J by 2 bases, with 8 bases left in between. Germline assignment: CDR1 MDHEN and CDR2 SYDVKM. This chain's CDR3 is CASSLWATKNIQYF. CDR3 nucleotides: TGTGCCAGCAGTTTGTGGGCTACCAAAAACATTCAGTACTTC.

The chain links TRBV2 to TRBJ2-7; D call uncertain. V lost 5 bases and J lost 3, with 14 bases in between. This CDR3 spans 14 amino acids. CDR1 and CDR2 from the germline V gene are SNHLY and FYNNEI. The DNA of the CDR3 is TGTGCCAGCAGTTCGACTGGAACCTTCTACGAGCAGTACTTC. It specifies CASSSTGTFYEQYF.

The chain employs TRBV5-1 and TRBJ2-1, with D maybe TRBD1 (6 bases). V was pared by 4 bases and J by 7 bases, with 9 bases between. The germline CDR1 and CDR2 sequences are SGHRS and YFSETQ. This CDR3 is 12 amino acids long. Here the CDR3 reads CASSQRGNEQFF. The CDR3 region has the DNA TGCGCCAGCAGCCAGAGGGGGAATGAGCAGTTCTTC.

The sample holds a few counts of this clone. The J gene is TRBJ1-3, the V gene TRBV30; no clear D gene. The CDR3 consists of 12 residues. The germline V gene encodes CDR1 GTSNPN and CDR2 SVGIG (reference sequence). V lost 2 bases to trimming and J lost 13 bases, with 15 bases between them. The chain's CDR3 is CAWSPDVASIYF. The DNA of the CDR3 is TGTGCCTGGAGTCCCGATGTGGCATCAATATATTTT. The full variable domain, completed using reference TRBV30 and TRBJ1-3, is SQTIHQWPATLVQPVGSPLSLECTVEGTSNPNLYWYRQAAGRGLQLLFYSVGIGQISSEVPQNLSASRPQDRQFILSSKKLLLSDSGFYLCAWSPDVASIYFGEGSWLTVV.